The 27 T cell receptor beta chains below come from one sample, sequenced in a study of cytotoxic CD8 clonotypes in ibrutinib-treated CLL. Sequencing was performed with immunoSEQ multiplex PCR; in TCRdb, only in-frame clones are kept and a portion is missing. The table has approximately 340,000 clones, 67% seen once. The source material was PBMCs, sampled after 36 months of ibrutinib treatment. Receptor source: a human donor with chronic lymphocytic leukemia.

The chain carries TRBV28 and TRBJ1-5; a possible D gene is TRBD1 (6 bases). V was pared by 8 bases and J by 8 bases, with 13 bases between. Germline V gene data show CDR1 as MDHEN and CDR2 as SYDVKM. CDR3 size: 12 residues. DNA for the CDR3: TGTGCCAGCTCCGCAGGGGCCAAGCCCCAGCATTTT. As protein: CASSAGAKPQHF.

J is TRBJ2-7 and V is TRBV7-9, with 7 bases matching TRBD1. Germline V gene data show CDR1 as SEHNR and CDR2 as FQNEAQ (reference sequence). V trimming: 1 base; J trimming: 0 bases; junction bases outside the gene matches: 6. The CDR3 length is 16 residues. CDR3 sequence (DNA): TGTGCCAGCAGCTTAGAGTGGGGACAGAGCTCCTACGAGCAGTACTTC. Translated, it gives CASSLEWGQSSYEQYF.

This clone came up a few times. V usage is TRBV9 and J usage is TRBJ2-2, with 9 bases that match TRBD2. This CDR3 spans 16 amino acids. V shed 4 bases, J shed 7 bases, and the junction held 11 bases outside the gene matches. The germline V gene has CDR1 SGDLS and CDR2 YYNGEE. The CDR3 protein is CASSSQRGEIGGELFF. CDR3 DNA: TGTGCCAGCAGCTCCCAGCGGGGGGAGATCGGCGGGGAGCTGTTTTTT.

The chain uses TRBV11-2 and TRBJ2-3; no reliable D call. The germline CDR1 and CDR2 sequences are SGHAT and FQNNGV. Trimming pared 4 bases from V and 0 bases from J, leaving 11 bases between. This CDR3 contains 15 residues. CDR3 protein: CASSWTGSSTDTQYF. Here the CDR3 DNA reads TGTGCCAGCAGCTGGACCGGCTCTAGCACAGATACGCAGTATTTT.

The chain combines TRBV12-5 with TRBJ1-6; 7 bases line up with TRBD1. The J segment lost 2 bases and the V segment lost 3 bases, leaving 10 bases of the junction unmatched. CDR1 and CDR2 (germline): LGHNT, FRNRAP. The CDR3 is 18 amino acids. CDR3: CASGFQGDPIPYNSPLHF. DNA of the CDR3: TGTGCTAGTGGTTTCCAGGGGGACCCAATTCCCTATAATTCACCCCTCCACTTT.

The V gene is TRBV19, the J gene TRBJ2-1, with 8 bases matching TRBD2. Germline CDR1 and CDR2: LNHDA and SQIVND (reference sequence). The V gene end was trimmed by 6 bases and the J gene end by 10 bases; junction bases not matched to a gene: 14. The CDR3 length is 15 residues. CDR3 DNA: TGTGCCAGTAGGTTAGCTAGCGGGTGGGTGGGGGAGCAGTTCTTC. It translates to CASRLASGWVGEQFF.

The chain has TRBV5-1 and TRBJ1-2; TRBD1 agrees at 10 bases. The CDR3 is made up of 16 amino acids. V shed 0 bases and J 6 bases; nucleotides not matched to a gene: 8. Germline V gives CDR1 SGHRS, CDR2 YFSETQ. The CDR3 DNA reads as TGCGCCAGCAGCTTGGATGGACAGGGGGTTGGAGATGGCTACACCTTC. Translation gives CASSLDGQGVGDGYTF.

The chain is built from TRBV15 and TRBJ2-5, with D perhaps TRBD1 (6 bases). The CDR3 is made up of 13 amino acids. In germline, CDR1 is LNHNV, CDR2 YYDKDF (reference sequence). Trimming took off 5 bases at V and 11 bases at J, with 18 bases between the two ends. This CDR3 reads CATSPTGAVSQYF. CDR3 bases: TGTGCCACCAGCCCGACAGGAGCGGTGTCTCAGTACTTC.

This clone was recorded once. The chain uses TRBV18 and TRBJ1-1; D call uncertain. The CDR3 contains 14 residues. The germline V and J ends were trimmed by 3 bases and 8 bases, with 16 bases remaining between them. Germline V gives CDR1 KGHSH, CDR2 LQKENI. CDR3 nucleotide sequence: TGTGCCAGCTCACCTATCGGAGGGAGTTACGAAGCTTTCTTT. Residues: CASSPIGGSYEAFF.

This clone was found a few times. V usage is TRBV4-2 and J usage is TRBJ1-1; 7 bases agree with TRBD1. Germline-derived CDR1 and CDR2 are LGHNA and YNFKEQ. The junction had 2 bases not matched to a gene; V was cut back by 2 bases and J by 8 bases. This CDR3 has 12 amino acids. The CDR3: CASSQSTGEAFF. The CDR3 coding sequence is TGTGCCAGCAGCCAATCGACAGGGGAAGCTTTCTTT.

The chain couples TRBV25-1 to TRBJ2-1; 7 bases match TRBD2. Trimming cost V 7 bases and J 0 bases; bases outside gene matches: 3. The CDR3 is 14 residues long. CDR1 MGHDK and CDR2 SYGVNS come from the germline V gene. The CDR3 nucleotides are TGTGCCAGCATTCGGGGGGACTCCTACAATGAGCAGTTCTTC. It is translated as CASIRGDSYNEQFF.

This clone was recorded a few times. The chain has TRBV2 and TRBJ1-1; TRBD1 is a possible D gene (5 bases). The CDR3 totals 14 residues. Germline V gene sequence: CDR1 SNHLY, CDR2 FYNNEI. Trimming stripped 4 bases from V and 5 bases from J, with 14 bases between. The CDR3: CASSGARRGTEAFF. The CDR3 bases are TGTGCCAGCAGTGGGGCCAGAAGGGGTACTGAAGCTTTCTTT.

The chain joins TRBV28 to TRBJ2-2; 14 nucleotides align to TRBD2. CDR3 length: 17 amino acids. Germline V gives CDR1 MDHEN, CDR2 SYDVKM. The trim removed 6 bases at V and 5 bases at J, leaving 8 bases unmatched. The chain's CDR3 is CASSAGLAGGGTGELFF. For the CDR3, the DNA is TGTGCCAGCAGCGCCGGACTAGCGGGAGGAGGTACCGGGGAGCTGTTTTTT.

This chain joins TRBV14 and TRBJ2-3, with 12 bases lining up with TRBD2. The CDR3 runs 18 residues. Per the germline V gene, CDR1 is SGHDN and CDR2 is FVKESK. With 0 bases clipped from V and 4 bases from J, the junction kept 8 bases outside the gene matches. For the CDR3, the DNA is TGTGCCAGCAGCCAAGAGTCGAGACTAGCGGGAGTGTCAGATACGCAGTATTTT. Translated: CASSQESRLAGVSDTQYF.

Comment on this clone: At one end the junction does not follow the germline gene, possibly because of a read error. CDR3 loop: CASSPATGAQLWLF. In nucleotides, the CDR3 is TGTGCCAGCAGCCCCGCTACAGGGGCCCAATTGTGGCTCTTC. The chain combines TRBV2 with TRBJ2-1; 7 bases line up with TRBD1. Germline V gene data show CDR1 as SNHLY and CDR2 as FYNNEI. The CDR3 runs to 14 residues.

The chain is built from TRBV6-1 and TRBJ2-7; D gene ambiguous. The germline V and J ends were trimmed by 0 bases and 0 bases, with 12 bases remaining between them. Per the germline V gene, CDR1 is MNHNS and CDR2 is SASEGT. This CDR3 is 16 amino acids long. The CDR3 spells CASSEAERVISYEQYF. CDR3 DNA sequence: TGTGCCAGCAGTGAAGCTGAACGAGTGATCTCCTACGAGCAGTACTTC.

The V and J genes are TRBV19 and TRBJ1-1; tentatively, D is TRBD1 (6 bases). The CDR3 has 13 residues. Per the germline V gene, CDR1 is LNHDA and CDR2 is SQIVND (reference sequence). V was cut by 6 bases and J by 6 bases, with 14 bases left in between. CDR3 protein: CASSNRGGPEAFF. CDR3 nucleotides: TGTGCCAGTAGCAACCGGGGGGGCCCTGAAGCTTTCTTT.

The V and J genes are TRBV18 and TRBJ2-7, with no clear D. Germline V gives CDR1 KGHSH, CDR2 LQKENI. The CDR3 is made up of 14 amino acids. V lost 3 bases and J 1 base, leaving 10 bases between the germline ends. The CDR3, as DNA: TGTGCCAGCTCACCTCAGTACAGTTCCTACGAGCAGTACTTC. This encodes CASSPQYSSYEQYF.

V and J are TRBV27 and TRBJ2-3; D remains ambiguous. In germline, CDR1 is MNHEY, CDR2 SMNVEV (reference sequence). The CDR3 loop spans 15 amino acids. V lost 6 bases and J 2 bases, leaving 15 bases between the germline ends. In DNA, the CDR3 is TGTGCCAGCAGGACTCGACGCTACGACACAGATACGCAGTATTTT. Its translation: CASRTRRYDTDTQYF.

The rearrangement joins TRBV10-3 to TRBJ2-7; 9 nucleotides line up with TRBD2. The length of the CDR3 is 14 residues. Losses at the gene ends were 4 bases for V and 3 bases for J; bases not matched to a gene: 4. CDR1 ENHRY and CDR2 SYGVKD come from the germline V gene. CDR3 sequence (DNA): TGTGCCATCAGTGGAGCGGGGGGACACTACGAGCAGTACTTC. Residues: CAISGAGGHYEQYF.

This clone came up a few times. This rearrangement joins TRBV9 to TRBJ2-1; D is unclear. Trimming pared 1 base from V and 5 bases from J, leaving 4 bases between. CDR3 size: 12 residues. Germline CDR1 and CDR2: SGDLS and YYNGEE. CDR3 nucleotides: TGTGCCAGCAGCGTACGCCACAATGAGCAGTTCTTC. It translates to CASSVRHNEQFF.

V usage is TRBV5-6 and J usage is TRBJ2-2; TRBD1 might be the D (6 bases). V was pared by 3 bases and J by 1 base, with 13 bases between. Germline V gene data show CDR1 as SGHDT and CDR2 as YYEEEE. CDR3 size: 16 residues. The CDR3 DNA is TGTGCCAGCAGCTCTACAATACAGGGGAACACCGGGGAGCTGTTTTTT. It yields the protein CASSSTIQGNTGELFF.

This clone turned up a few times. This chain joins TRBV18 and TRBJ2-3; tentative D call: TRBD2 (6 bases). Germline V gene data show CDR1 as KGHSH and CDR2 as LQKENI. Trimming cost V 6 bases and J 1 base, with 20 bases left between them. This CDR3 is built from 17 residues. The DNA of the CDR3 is TGTGCCAGCTCCCGCATTAAGGCTAGCGCCCGCACAGATACGCAGTATTTT. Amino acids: CASSRIKASARTDTQYF.

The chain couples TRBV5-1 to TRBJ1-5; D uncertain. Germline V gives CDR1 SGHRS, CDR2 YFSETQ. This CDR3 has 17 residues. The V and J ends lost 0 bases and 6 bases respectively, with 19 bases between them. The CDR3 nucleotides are TGCGCCAGCAGCTTGGAACCCCTCGGCGTTATGGGTCAGCCCCAGCATTTT. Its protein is CASSLEPLGVMGQPQHF.

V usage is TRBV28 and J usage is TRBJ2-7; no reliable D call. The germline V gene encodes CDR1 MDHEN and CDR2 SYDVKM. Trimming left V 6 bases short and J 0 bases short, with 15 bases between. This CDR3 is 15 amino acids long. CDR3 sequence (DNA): TGTGCCAGCAGCACCGCGGACGTGAGCTCCTACGAGCAGTACTTC. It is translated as CASSTADVSSYEQYF.

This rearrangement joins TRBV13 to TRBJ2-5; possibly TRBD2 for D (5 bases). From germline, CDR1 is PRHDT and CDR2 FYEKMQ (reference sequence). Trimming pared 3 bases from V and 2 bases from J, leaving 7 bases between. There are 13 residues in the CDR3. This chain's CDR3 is CASSFRDQETQYF. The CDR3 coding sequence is TGTGCCAGCAGCTTTCGGGATCAAGAGACCCAGTACTTC.

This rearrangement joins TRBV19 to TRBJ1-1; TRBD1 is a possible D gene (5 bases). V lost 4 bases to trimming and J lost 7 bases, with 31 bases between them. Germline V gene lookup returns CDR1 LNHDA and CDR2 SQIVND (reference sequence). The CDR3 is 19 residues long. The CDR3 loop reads CASSTPPNPPLGPTHEAFF. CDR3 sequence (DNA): TGTGCCAGTAGTACCCCCCCCAACCCTCCTTTGGGGCCTACCCATGAAGCTTTCTTT.